This T cell receptor beta chain originates from a study of cytomegalovirus exposure and HLA in healthy donors. Overall study findings and caveats: Relative to equally common others, HLA-associated TCR beta chains showed greater clonal expansion in a later analysis.

PCR involved 60 Vbeta and 13 Jbeta primers. The assay was immunoSEQ multiplex PCR, and TCRdb's table has in-frame clones only and misses some. The sample yields 100,000 to 150,000 clones, roughly 80% seen once. Note on this clone: What it binds is not known.

Germline CDR1 GTSNPN, CDR2 SVGIG (reference sequence). This CDR3 is 16 amino acids long. With 0 bases removed from V and 3 bases from J, the gap between germline ends came to 17 bases. V is TRBV30 and J is TRBJ1-1, with D possibly matching TRBD1 (6 bases). The clonotype was recovered from a middle-aged man in good health and CMV-seronegative. The sequencing sample was made of PBMCs. CDR3 region: CAWSVQGVLRDTEAFF. The DNA for the CDR3 is TGTGCCTGGAGTGTACAGGGTGTGCTGCGGGACACTGAAGCTTTCTTT.